This TCR beta chain comes out of a study of T cell responses to AZD1222 COVID-19 vaccine. This clone was counted between two and nine times. The antigen is undetermined. Sequencing used immunoSEQ multiplex PCR; TCRdb keeps in-frame clones, though not all of them. Among around 190,000 clones listed, around nine tenths were seen once. It was second doses at about 4 or about 12 weeks that were pooled. CDR3 length: 14 residues. CDR1 is SGHDT and CDR2 is YYEEEE in the germline V gene. V was trimmed by 3 bases and J by 8 bases, leaving 12 bases between them. Study conclusions and caveats: White British people made up most donors, females outnumbered males, and clonal diversity was possibly underestimated. Vaccine-associated CD4 TCRs ranged over spike, dominating at 160-218 and 743-854.

This sample comprised peripheral blood, obtained 28 days after the second AZD1222 dose. The V gene is TRBV5-6, the J gene TRBJ1-6, with a weak D call TRBD1 (5 bases). This receptor was obtained from an adult who received the AZD1222 COVID-19 vaccine. The CDR3 sequence is CASSSGTKDSPLHF. The CDR3 bases are TGTGCCAGCAGCTCCGGGACGAAGGATTCACCCCTCCACTTT.